This T cell receptor beta chain was recorded in a study of T cells in localized non-small cell lung cancer. Whole-study results and caveats: The appearance of a median 57 of the top 100 tumor clones was seen in adjacent lung. Uninvolved adjacent lung had more T cell clonality than any other tissue, topping tumor. Tumor samples were not multi-region, leaving intratumor heterogeneity unexcluded.

Some clones are missing from TCRdb's copy, which holds only in-frame ones; the method was immunoSEQ multiplex PCR. The sample includes about 46,000 clones, 81% of them seen just once. The sample holds one count of this clone. The antigen remains undetermined. Germline CDR1 and CDR2: MNHEY and SVGAGI. The V end was cut by 5 bases, the J end by 7 bases, with 14 bases between. The CDR3 runs 13 residues. Sample: peripheral blood mononuclear cells, taken before any cancer treatment. V and J are TRBV6-5 and TRBJ1-1, with D uncertain. The TCR was taken from a man aged 40 to 70 with stage III lung adenocarcinoma. The CDR3 region is CASSDRYRGEAFF. The CDR3 DNA sequence: TGTGCCAGCAGTGACCGCTATCGAGGTGAAGCTTTCTTT.